The 5 T cell receptor beta chains in this list originate from one sample, sequenced in a study of cytomegalovirus exposure and HLA in healthy donors (TCRdb year 2017). The receptor library was made with the immunoSEQ multiplex PCR assay. For the multiplex PCR, a mixture combining 60 forward primers for TCR Vbeta segments and 13 reverse primers for TCR Jbeta segments was used. This immuneACCESS table, as held by TCRdb, lists in-frame sequences with V and J called but not all clones. Of the missing ones, under half trace to an unresolved V gene in checked studies; the others have no known cause. For this sample the table gives 150,000 or so clones, of which about 79% were detected only once. About 0.69% of the sample goes to the ten largest clones. The sample taken for sequencing was PBMCs. Receptor source: a female donor in good health and CMV-seronegative.

The genes are TRBV4-2 and TRBJ2-1, with D tentatively TRBD2 (6 bases). Trimming took 2 bases from V and 2 from J, leaving 16 bases between them. The V gene's germline CDR1 is LGHNA and CDR2 YNFKEQ. The CDR3 loop spans 17 amino acids. CDR3 in amino acids: CASSQTEVGGAYNEQFF. CDR3 nucleotides: TGTGCCAGCAGCCAAACTGAAGTAGGAGGGGCCTACAATGAGCAGTTCTTC.

The chain has TRBV14 and TRBJ2-7, with TRBD1 matching over 10 bases. The CDR3 contains 15 residues. V trimming: 1 base; J trimming: 6 bases; junction bases outside the gene matches: 6. CDR1 is SGHDN, CDR2 FVKESK, per germline. CDR3 loop: CASSQVPGQGGEQYF. CDR3 nucleotides: TGTGCCAGCAGCCAAGTACCTGGACAGGGGGGCGAGCAGTACTTC.

This rearrangement joins TRBV12-5 to TRBJ2-7, with a possible D match to TRBD1 (7 bases). V was shortened by 10 bases and J by 6 bases, with 22 bases between the two germline ends. Germline V gene data show CDR1 as LGHNT and CDR2 as FRNRAP. CDR3 length equals 14 residues. This CDR3 is CATCLDRPEGEQYF. DNA for the CDR3: TGTGCTACTTGTTTGGACAGGCCGGAGGGCGAGCAGTACTTC.

V and J are TRBV5-6 and TRBJ2-1; 10 nucleotides line up with TRBD2. V lost 4 bases, J lost 8 bases, and 12 bases stayed unmatched. Germline V gives CDR1 SGHDT, CDR2 YYEEEE. The CDR3 is made up of 16 amino acids. CDR3 region: CASSPEVASGGHEQFF. The CDR3, as DNA: TGTGCCAGCAGCCCAGAGGTTGCTAGCGGGGGCCATGAGCAGTTCTTC.

The genes are TRBV19 and TRBJ2-3, with D uncertain. The CDR3 length is 14 residues. Deletions cut 2 bases from V and 2 bases from J, with 8 bases between. CDR1 and CDR2 from the germline V gene are LNHDA and SQIVND (reference sequence). CDR3 sequence reads: CASSILDSTDTQYF. In DNA, the CDR3 is TGTGCCAGTAGTATACTCGACTCCACAGATACGCAGTATTTT. The full variable domain, rest sourced from reference TRBV19 and TRBJ2-3, is DGGITQSPKYLFRKEGQNVTLSCEQNLNHDAMYWYRQDPGQGLRLIYYSQIVNDFQKGDIAEGYSVSREKKESFPLTVTSAQKNPTAFYLCASSILDSTDTQYFGPGTRLTVL.